These T cell receptor beta chains were read from a single sample in a study of identical twins. MiXCR, applied by TCRdb to the 5' RACE reads, yields one record per CDR3 protein. The repertoire holds just over 450,000 distinct CDR3 sequences, with approximately 14% as singletons. The same specimen was also included in a second study, on yellow fever vaccine responses in identical twins.

Sequences were obtained from CD4+ T cells sorted from blood. These receptors were collected from a woman in her late teens or twenties in good health. Both conserved end residues are part of each CDR3. A D gene is named only where the DNA matches it firmly. Clone size is not always given. Where it is, it says once, few, many or a class for expanded clones.

d_gene | abundance | j_gene | v_gene | CDR3nt | CDR3aa
TRBD1 | . | TRBJ2-5 | TRBV5-8 | TGTGCCAGCAGCCGAGGACAGGGGACCCAGTACTTC | CASSRGQGTQYF
TRBD2 | . | TRBJ2-7 | TRBV7-8 | TGTGCCAGCAGCTTAGGGGGAGGGATGGCCTACGAGCAGTACTTC | CASSLGGGMAYEQYF
. | few | TRBJ2-7 | TRBV10-3 | TGTGCCATCAGTCCCTCCTACGAGCAGTACTTC | CAISPSYEQYF
. | . | TRBJ2-7 | TRBV21-1 | TGTGCCAGCGATTGCTCGGGGATCTCCTACGAGCAGTACTTC | CASDCSGISYEQYF
. | few | TRBJ1-1 | TRBV11-2 | TGTGCCAGCAGCCTTACCGGAACCGGCCAGAACACTGAAGCTTTCTTT | CASSLTGTGQNTEAFF
. | . | TRBJ2-7 | TRBV12-3/TRBV12-4 | TGTGCCATCCTACGACGCCGGGGGGCCGGCTACGAGCAGTACTTC | CAILRRRGAGYEQYF
TRBD1 | . | TRBJ2-7 | TRBV3-1 | TGTGCCAGCACCCGAATGGACAGGGCCGGAGGCGAGCAGTACTTC | CASTRMDRAGGEQYF
. | many | TRBJ2-1 | TRBV20-1 | TGCAGTGCTGTGCCCGGCGGTCTGAATGAGCAGTTCTTC | CSAVPGGLNEQFF
. | . | TRBJ1-1 | TRBV29-1 | TGCAGCGCAGGGACAGAAGCTTTCTTT | CSAGTEAFF
TRBD2 | few | TRBJ2-2 | TRBV20-1 | TGCAGTGCTAGAGATCCTACGGGGGGACACACCGGGGAGCTGTTTTTT | CSARDPTGGHTGELFF
. | many | TRBJ2-5 | TRBV6-2/TRBV6-3 | TGTGCCAGCAGTTACGGCAACAGGGATCGGAGAGAGACCCAGTACTTC | CASSYGNRDRRETQYF
. | few | TRBJ2-5 | TRBV7-2 | TGTGCCAGCAGCTCCCAATCCGGGACCCAAGAGACCCAGTACTTC | CASSSQSGTQETQYF
TRBD2 | . | TRBJ2-3 | TRBV6-1 | TGTGCCAGCAGTCGAACGCGCGGGAGGGCCGTAAATACGCAGTATTTT | CASSRTRGRAVNTQYF
TRBD1 | few | TRBJ2-1 | TRBV20-1 | TGCAGTGCCTGGACAGGGAAAAATCTCAATGAGCAGTTCTTC | CSAWTGKNLNEQFF
. | few | TRBJ2-3 | TRBV4-2 | TGTGCCAGCAGCCAAGATCGGTGGGGTTCGCAGTATTTT | CASSQDRWGSQYF
. | . | TRBJ2-7 | TRBV2 | TGTGCCAGCAATTCTAAGCCCTACGAGCAGTACTTC | CASNSKPYEQYF
. | . | TRBJ1-3 | TRBV6-2/TRBV6-3 | TGTGCCAGCAGTTACGAGGCCGGTGGAAACACCATATATTTT | CASSYEAGGNTIYF
. | many | TRBJ1-5 | TRBV5-1 | TGCGCCAGCAGCATCTCAGGCACCAATCAGCCCCAGCATTTT | CASSISGTNQPQHF
. | . | TRBJ2-3 | TRBV10-3 | TGTGCCATCAGTGACAGGGCGAGCACAGATACGCAGTATTTT | CAISDRASTDTQYF
. | many | TRBJ2-1 | TRBV5-1 | TGCGCCAGCAGCTTGTCGGCAGGGCCGAATGAGCAGTTCTTC | CASSLSAGPNEQFF
. | . | TRBJ1-1 | TRBV19 | TGTGCCAGTAGTACAAAGGCGCGGGGGAGGAACACTGAAGCTTTCTTT | CASSTKARGRNTEAFF
TRBD1 | many | TRBJ2-7 | TRBV12-3/TRBV12-4 | TGTGCCAGCAGGGAGAGACAGGGCCCCTACGAGCAGTACTTC | CASRERQGPYEQYF
TRBD2 | . | TRBJ2-3 | TRBV5-1 | TGCGCCAGCAGCTTGGGGCTAGCGGGGGCCCATAGCACAGATACGCAGTATTTT | CASSLGLAGAHSTDTQYF
TRBD1 | . | TRBJ2-3 | TRBV24-1 | TGTGCCACCAGTGATTCTCCGGGACAGGGGTCAGATACGCAGTATTTT | CATSDSPGQGSDTQYF
TRBD2 | . | TRBJ2-7 | TRBV3-1 | TGTGCCAGCAGCCAAGCGGTGGGAGGGGACTACGAGCAGTACTTC | CASSQAVGGDYEQYF
TRBD2 | . | TRBJ2-7 | TRBV3-1 | TGTGCCAGCAGCCAAGTCGGGCTAGCGGTAACCTACGAGCAGTACTTC | CASSQVGLAVTYEQYF